This T cell receptor (beta chain) was captured by sequencing in a study of T cell responses to AZD1222 COVID-19 vaccine. Study outcomes and limitations: Reports indicate that nearly half of spike-specific TCRs are directed at unmutated variant regions.

Clones were sequenced by immunoSEQ multiplex PCR, and TCRdb holds only the in-frame ones, with some missing. This table has around 99,000 clones, over 80% appearing once. Of note for this clone: Its antigen is undetermined.

Sequencing used peripheral blood, obtained on day 0 of AZD1222 vaccination. The TCR was taken from an adult in good health.

The CDR3 DNA reads as TGTGCCAGCAGCTTACGGGACAGATATACCGGGGAGCTGTTTTTT. Translating gives CASSLRDRYTGELFF. The chain employs TRBV5-5 and TRBJ2-2, with 7 bases lining up with TRBD1. Trimming cost V 2 bases and J 5 bases; bases outside gene matches: 6. CDR1 and CDR2 (germline): SGHKS, YYEKEE (reference sequence). There are 15 residues in the CDR3.